These 21 T cell receptor beta chains share one sample of origin, sequenced in a study of blood T cells in healthy people across ages. A second about 7 to 11 cycle PCR used barcoded and J-beta primers. TCRdb reanalysed the 5' RACE reads using MiXCR and keeps one entry per CDR3 protein. The sample has approximately 770,000 distinct CDR3 sequences, 55% to 75% seen once. The sample comprised blood. The receptors here all came from a man aged 25 to 40 in good health.

The chain couples TRBV4-1 to TRBJ2-3; D ambiguous. CDR1 and CDR2 from the germline V gene are MGHRA and YSYEKL. The CDR3 contains 16 residues. Between the trimmed V and J ends, which lost 0 bases and 2 bases, there was a span of 12 bases. Here the CDR3 DNA reads TGCGCCAGCAGCCAAGAAGAGGCCGTCTTCACAGATACGCAGTATTTT. Amino acids: CASSQEEAVFTDTQYF.

Only a few counts were recorded for this clonotype. The chain recombines TRBV20-1 with TRBJ2-5; TRBD2 matches 10 bases. The ends lost 3 bases at V and 3 bases at J; junction bases unmatched: 4. Looked up from germline, CDR1 is DFQATT and CDR2 is SNEGSKA (reference sequence). There are 14 residues in the CDR3. The CDR3 reads CSARAGTSEETQYF. DNA for the CDR3: TGCAGTGCTAGGGCCGGGACTAGCGAAGAGACCCAGTACTTC.

This clonotype was recorded a few times. The J gene is TRBJ1-4, the V gene TRBV9; weak D call: TRBD1 (5 bases). There are 16 residues in the CDR3. V lost 4 bases and J lost 8, with 21 bases in between. Germline CDR1 and CDR2: SGDLS and YYNGEE. The CDR3 loop reads CASSPQTGIPEEKLFF. CDR3 nucleotide sequence: TGTGCCAGCAGCCCACAAACAGGAATTCCCGAGGAAAAACTGTTTTTT.

This clonotype was seen more than once but under ten times. The rearrangement joins TRBV5-1 to TRBJ2-3; 12 nucleotides align to TRBD2. This CDR3 comprises 17 residues. Germline V gene lookup returns CDR1 SGHRS and CDR2 YFSETQ. With 4 bases clipped from V and 4 bases from J, the junction kept 10 bases outside the gene matches. CDR3 nucleotide sequence: TGCGCCAGCAGCCTTCGACTAGCGGGAGCGCGCGCAGATACGCAGTATTTT. It yields the protein CASSLRLAGARADTQYF.

The chain recombines TRBV20-1 with TRBJ2-1; possibly TRBD1 for D (7 bases). Trimming cost V 5 bases and J 8 bases, with 16 bases left between them. CDR3 length equals 13 residues. Germline loops: CDR1 DFQATT, CDR2 SNEGSKA (reference sequence). The CDR3 DNA follows: TGCAGTGCTTTTGGACAGGAGGGATATGAGCAGTTCTTC. Translating gives CSAFGQEGYEQFF.

V and J are TRBV5-6 and TRBJ2-1, with TRBD1 matching over 7 bases. Trimming at V came to 0 bases and at J to 13 bases, leaving 1 base not matched to a gene. The CDR3 runs to 11 residues. Germline V lookup: CDR1 SGHDT, CDR2 YYEEEE. The CDR3 loop is CASSLGDRQFF. The CDR3 DNA reads TGTGCCAGCAGCTTGGGGGACAGACAGTTCTTC.

The chain carries TRBV11-2 and TRBJ2-3, with D maybe TRBD2 (5 bases). In germline, CDR1 is SGHAT, CDR2 FQNNGV. This CDR3 contains 16 residues. V was pared by 6 bases and J by 4 bases, with 20 bases between. CDR3 loop: CASSSAAGFGADTQYF. CDR3 bases: TGTGCCAGCAGTTCCGCCGCGGGTTTCGGCGCAGATACGCAGTATTTT.

The J gene is TRBJ2-1, the V gene TRBV7-2; a weak D match, TRBD2 (6 bases). CDR3 size: 14 residues. V gave up 5 bases and J gave up 3 bases, with 11 bases separating them. Germline assignment: CDR1 SGHTA and CDR2 FQGNSA. The CDR3 region has the DNA TGTGCCAGCAGCCCGTACGGGGGCTACAATGAGCAGTTCTTC. Translated, it gives CASSPYGGYNEQFF. The entire variable domain, with the rest obtained from reference TRBV7-2 and TRBJ2-1, is as follows: GAGVSQSPSNKVTEKGKDVELRCDPISGHTALYWYRQSLGQGLEFLIYFQGNSAPDKSGLPSDRFSAERTGGSVSTLTIQRTQQEDSAVYLCASSPYGGYNEQFFGPGTRLTVL.

As concerns this clonotype: Its ends do not fully match the called genes, so a read error is possible. This chain uses TRBV10-3 with TRBJ1-2; the D is unclear. The CDR3 has 15 residues. CDR1 and CDR2 (germline): ENHRY, SYGVKD. CDR3 sequence reads: CAISELGSLINGCTF. DNA of the CDR3: TGTGCCATCAGTGAATTGGGCAGCTTGATAAATGGCTGCACCTTC.

This clonotype was observed a handful of times. The rearrangement links TRBV29-1 to TRBJ2-7; no firm D call. Germline CDR1 reads SQVTM; CDR2 reads ANQGSEA. V was pared by 5 bases and J by 2 bases, with 13 bases between. The CDR3 sequence is 13 residues long. The CDR3 sequence is CSVPGLSAYEQYF. CDR3 coding DNA: TGCAGCGTTCCCGGGTTATCAGCCTACGAGCAGTACTTC.

CDR3 amino acids: CATSDDKYSDTQYF. The CDR3 nucleotides are TGTGCCACCAGTGATGACAAGTACTCGGATACGCAGTATTTT. The rearrangement joins TRBV24-1 to TRBJ2-3; no clear D. This CDR3 is built from 14 residues. Germline V lookup: CDR1 KGHDR, CDR2 SFDVKD. Trimming stripped 3 bases from V and 6 bases from J, with 12 bases between.

This chain links TRBV12-3 or TRBV12-4 with TRBJ2-1; the match to TRBD2 covers 11 bases. The V and J ends lost 6 bases and 6 bases, in that order; junction bases with no gene match: 13. The CDR3 runs 17 residues. The CDR3 protein is CASRGGLAGGQGNEQFF. The CDR3 DNA reads TGTGCCAGCAGGGGGGGGCTAGCGGGAGGTCAGGGCAATGAGCAGTTCTTC.

V and J are TRBV7-8 and TRBJ1-1, with D tentatively TRBD1 (5 bases). The V gene's germline CDR1 is SGHVS and CDR2 FQNEAQ. Trimming shortened V by 2 bases and J by 2 bases, and 9 bases separated the two germline ends. CDR3 length: 14 amino acids. For the CDR3, the DNA is TGTGCCAGCAGCTTATCTACAGGCAACACTGAAGCTTTCTTT. This gives the protein CASSLSTGNTEAFF.

This chain joins TRBV4-3 and TRBJ2-5; D tentatively fits TRBD1 or TRBD2 (5 bases each). Trimming stripped 0 bases from V and 5 bases from J, with 16 bases between. This CDR3 contains 16 residues. Per the germline V gene, CDR1 is LGHNA and CDR2 is YSLEER. The CDR3 reads CASSQDKGGDVETQYF. In nucleotides, the CDR3 is TGCGCCAGCAGCCAAGATAAGGGTGGGGACGTGGAGACCCAGTACTTC.

In this sample, this clonotype turned up once. The chain couples TRBV7-2 to TRBJ1-6; 7 nucleotides agree with TRBD1. Per germline, CDR1 SGHTA and CDR2 FQGNSA. There are 15 residues in the CDR3. Trimming cost V 5 bases and J 6 bases; bases outside gene matches: 7. The CDR3 sequence: CASSAAGTANSPLHF. CDR3 in DNA: TGTGCCAGCAGCGCCGCCGGGACAGCTAATTCACCCCTCCACTTT.

The chain combines TRBV3-1 with TRBJ1-1, with no clear D. Trimming took 3 bases from V and 1 from J, leaving 9 bases between them. The germline CDR1 and CDR2 sequences are LGHDT and YNNKEL (reference sequence). The CDR3 has 14 amino acids. This CDR3 is CASSQMTGNTEAFF. DNA for the CDR3: TGTGCCAGCAGCCAGATGACGGGGAACACTGAAGCTTTCTTT.

The genes are TRBV7-2 and TRBJ2-4, with D possibly TRBD2 on 6 matching bases. There are 17 residues in the CDR3. V lost 0 bases, J lost 1 base, and 13 bases lay in between. CDR1 SGHTA and CDR2 FQGNSA come from the germline V gene. CDR3 sequence (DNA): TGTGCCAGCAGCTTAGCTCGGACGGGAGTTGCCAAAAACATTCAGTACTTC. It specifies CASSLARTGVAKNIQYF.

This clonotype was recorded only once. The rearrangement uses TRBV20-1 and TRBJ1-2; D uncertain. V was clipped by 5 bases and J by 0 bases, with 16 bases between them. This CDR3 comprises 15 residues. Germline V gene lookup returns CDR1 DFQATT and CDR2 SNEGSKA (reference sequence). For the CDR3, the DNA is TGCAGTGCTGCCAGAGAGGACTTAGCTAACTATGGCTACACCTTC. It encodes CSAAREDLANYGYTF.

V usage is TRBV6-5 and J usage is TRBJ2-3; no definite D call. The CDR3 is 13 amino acids. CDR1 is MNHEY, CDR2 SVGAGI, per germline. V dropped 7 bases and J dropped 2 bases, with 10 bases sitting between them. For the CDR3, the DNA is TGTGCCAGCACGAAGACTTTCACAGATACGCAGTATTTT. Its protein product is CASTKTFTDTQYF.

This sequence joins TRBV6-2 or TRBV6-3 and TRBJ2-1, with D possibly matching TRBD2 (6 bases). The germline gives CDR1 MNHEY, CDR2 SVGEGT. The CDR3 loop spans 11 amino acids. V was trimmed by 4 bases and J by 15 bases, leaving 13 bases between them. The CDR3 DNA is TGTGCCAGCAGTTTGGGGACTGACCGGTTCTTC. Residues: CASSLGTDRFF.

This clonotype was counted between two and nine times. The chain employs TRBV20-1 and TRBJ2-1, with D possibly matching TRBD2 (6 bases). The CDR3 consists of 15 residues. Germline lookup yields CDR1 DFQATT and CDR2 SNEGSKA (reference sequence). V lost 3 bases and J lost 5, with 17 bases in between. CDR3 DNA: TGCAGTGCTAGGAACGTCGGTAGCGGACACAATGAGCAGTTCTTC. Its protein is CSARNVGSGHNEQFF.